The T cell receptor beta chain under discussion was sequenced for a study of shared clonotypes between healthy human individuals. V dropped 0 bases and J dropped 3 bases, with 10 bases sitting between them. This CDR3 spans 16 amino acids. Germline CDR1 is SGDLS and CDR2 is YYNGEE. This clone was seen only once. This table comes from immunoSEQ multiplex PCR, and its TCRdb copy is limited to in-frame clones, with some not included. Among approximately 980,000 clones, over 60% were seen once, and the ten largest hold approximately 1.5%. The sample comprised memory CD4+ T cells sorted from blood. The subset: CD45RA-negative fraction. The origin of this receptor is a man aged 18 to 29 in good health. The genes are TRBV9 and TRBJ1-6, with no clear D. As DNA, the CDR3 is TGTGCCAGCAGCGTAGAGTCAGGAGGCTATAATTCACCCCTCCACTTT. Translated: CASSVESGGYNSPLHF.